This T cell receptor (beta chain) was identified in a study of blood T cells in healthy people across ages. The authors ran a second PCR of about 6 to 11 cycles using a sample-barcoded 5' primer and a J-beta primer mix. TCRdb processed the 5' RACE reads anew with MiXCR; each CDR3 protein has one entry. Here the sample spans about 1.8 million distinct CDR3 sequences, about 49% being singletons. The germline CDR1 and CDR2 sequences are SGDLS and YYNGEE. V was pared by 4 bases and J by 0 bases, with 12 bases between. The CDR3 has 15 residues. The receptor comes from a woman aged 40 to 50 in good health. This rearrangement joins TRBV9 to TRBJ2-3; maybe TRBD2 (5 bases). The sequenced sample was blood. As DNA, the CDR3 is TGTGCCAGCAGCCCCATCACGGGGAGCACAGATACGCAGTATTTT. Its translation: CASSPITGSTDTQYF.